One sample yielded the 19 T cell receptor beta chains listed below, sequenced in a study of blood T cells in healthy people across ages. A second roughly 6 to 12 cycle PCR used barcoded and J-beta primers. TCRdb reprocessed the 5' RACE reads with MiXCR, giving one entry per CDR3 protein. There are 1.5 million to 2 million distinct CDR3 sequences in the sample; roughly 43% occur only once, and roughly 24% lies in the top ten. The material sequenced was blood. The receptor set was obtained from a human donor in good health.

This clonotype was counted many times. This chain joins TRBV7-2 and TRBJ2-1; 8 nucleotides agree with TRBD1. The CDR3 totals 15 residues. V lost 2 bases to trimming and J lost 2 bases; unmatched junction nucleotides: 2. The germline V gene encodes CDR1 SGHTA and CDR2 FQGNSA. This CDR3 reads CASSLQGAPYNEQFF. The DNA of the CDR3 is TGTGCCAGCAGCTTACAGGGGGCTCCCTACAATGAGCAGTTCTTC.

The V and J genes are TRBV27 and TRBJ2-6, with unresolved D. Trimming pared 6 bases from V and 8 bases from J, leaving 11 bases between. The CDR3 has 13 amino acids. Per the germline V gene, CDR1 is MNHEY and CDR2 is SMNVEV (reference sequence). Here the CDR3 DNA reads TGTGCCAGCAGCTTCAGCCGTCCCAACGTCCTGACTTTC. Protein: CASSFSRPNVLTF.

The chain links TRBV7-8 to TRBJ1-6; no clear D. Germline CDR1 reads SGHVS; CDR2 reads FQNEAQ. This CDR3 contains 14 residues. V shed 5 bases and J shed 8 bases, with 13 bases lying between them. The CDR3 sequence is CASSVNGGDSPLHF. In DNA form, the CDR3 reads TGTGCCAGCAGCGTTAACGGCGGGGATTCACCCCTCCACTTT.

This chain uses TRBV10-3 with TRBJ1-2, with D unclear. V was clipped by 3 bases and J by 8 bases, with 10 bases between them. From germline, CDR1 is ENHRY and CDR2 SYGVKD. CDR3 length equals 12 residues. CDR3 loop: CAISEYQGGYTF. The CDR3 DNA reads TGTGCCATCAGTGAATACCAAGGGGGCTACACCTTC.

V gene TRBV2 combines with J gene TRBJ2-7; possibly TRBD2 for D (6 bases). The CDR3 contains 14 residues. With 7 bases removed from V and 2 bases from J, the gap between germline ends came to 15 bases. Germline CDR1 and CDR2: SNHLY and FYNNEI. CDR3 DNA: TGTGCCAGCATCCAAGCGGGTGGGCCCTACGAGCAGTACTTC. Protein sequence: CASIQAGGPYEQYF.

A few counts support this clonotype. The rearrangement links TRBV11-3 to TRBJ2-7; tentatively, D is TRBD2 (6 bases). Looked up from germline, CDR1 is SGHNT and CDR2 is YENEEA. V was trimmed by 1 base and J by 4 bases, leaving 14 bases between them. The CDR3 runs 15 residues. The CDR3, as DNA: TGTGCCAGCAGCTTAGCCCCGACTAGAGAATACGAGCAGTACTTC. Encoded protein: CASSLAPTREYEQYF.

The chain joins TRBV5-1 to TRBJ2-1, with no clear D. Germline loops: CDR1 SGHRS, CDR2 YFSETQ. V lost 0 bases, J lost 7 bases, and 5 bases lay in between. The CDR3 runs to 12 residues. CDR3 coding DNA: TGCGCCAGCAGCTTGGAGATGAATGAGCAGTTCTTC. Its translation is CASSLEMNEQFF.

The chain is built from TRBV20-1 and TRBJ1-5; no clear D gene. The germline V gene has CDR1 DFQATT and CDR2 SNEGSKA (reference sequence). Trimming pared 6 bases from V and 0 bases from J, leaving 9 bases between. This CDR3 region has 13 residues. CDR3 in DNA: TGCAGTGCCTTCCTCTATAGCAATCAGCCCCAGCATTTT. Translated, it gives CSAFLYSNQPQHF.

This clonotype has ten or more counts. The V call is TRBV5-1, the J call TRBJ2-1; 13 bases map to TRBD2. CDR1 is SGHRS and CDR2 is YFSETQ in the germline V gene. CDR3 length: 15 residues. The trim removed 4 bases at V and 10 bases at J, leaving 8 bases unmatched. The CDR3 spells CASSLGLAGVGEQFF. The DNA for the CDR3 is TGCGCCAGCAGCCTCGGACTAGCGGGGGTAGGGGAGCAGTTCTTC.

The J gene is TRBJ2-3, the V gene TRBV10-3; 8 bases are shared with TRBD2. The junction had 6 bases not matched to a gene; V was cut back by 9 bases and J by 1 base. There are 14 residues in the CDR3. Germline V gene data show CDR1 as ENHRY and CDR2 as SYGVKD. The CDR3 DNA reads TGTGCCATTCTACTAGCGGTCCGCACAGATACGCAGTATTTT. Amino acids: CAILLAVRTDTQYF.

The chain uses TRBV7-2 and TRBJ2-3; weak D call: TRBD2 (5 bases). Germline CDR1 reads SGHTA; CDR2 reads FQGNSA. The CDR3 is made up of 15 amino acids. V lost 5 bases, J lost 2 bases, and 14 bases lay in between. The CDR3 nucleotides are TGTGCCAGCAGCCGTGGAGGCCGGGACACAGATACGCAGTATTTT. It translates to CASSRGGRDTDTQYF.

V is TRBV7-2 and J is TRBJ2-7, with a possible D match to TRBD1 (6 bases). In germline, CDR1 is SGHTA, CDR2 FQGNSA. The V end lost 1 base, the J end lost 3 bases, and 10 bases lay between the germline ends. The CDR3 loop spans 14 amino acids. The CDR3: CASSLDRENYEQYF. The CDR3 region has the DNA TGTGCCAGCAGCTTAGACAGGGAAAACTACGAGCAGTACTTC.

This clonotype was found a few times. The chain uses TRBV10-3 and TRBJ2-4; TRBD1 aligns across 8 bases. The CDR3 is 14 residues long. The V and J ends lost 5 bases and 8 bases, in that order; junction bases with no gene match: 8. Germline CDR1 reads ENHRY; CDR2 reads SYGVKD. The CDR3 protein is CAISPAGGQDIQYF. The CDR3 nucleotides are TGTGCCATCAGTCCGGCAGGGGGCCAGGACATTCAGTACTTC.

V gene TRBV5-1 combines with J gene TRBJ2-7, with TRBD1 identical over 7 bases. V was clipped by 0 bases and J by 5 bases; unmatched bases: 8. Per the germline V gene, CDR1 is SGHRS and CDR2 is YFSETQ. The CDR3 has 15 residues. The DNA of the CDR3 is TGCGCCAGCAGCTTGGTCGGGACAGCAAGGGACGAGCAGTACTTC. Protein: CASSLVGTARDEQYF.

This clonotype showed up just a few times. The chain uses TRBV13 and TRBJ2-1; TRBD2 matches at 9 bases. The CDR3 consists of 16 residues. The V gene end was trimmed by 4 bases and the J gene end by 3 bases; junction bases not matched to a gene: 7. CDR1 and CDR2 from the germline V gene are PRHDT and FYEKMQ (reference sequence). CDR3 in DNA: TGTGCCAGCAGCTCACTACTAGCGGGCGACTACAATGAGCAGTTCTTC. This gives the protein CASSSLLAGDYNEQFF.

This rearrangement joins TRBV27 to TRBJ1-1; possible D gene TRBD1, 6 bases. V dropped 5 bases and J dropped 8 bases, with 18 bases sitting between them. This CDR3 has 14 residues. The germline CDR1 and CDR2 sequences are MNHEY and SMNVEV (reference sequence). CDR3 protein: CASSPLGGATEAFF. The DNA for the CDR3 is TGTGCCAGCAGTCCCTTGGGGGGGGCTACCGAAGCTTTCTTT.

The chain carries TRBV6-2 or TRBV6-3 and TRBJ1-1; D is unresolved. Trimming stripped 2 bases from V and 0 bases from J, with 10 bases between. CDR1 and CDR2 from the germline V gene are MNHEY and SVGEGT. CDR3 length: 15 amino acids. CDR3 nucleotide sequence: TGTGCCAGCAGTTACGGTCGGAGACTGAACACTGAAGCTTTCTTT. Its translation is CASSYGRRLNTEAFF.

The CDR3 nucleotides are TGTGCCAGCAGCCACACTAGCGGGGGGGACAATGAGCAGTTCTTC. Translated, it gives CASSHTSGGDNEQFF. The chain joins TRBV3-1 to TRBJ2-1, with 13 bases matching TRBD2. Germline V gene lookup returns CDR1 LGHDT and CDR2 YNNKEL (reference sequence). The CDR3 extends over 15 amino acids. The V segment lost 3 bases and the J segment 5 bases; nucleotides outside the gene matches: 1.

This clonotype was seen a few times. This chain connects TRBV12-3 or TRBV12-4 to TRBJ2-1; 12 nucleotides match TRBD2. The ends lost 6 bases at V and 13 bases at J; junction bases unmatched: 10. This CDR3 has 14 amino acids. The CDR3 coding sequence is TGTGCCAGCAGCGGACTAGCGGGGCAGGAGACCCAGTTCTTC. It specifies CASSGLAGQETQFF.